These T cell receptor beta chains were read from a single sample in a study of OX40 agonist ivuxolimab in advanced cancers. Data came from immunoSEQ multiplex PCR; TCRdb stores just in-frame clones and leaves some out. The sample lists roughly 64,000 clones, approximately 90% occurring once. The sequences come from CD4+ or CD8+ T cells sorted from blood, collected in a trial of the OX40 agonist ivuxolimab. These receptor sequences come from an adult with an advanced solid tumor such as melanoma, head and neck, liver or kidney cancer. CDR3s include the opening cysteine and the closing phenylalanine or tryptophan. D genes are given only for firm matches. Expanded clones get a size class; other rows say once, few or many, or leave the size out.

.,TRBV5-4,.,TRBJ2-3,TGTGCCAGCAGCTTGTTGGTAGGAGATACGCAGTATTTT,CASSLLVGDTQYF
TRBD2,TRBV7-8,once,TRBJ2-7,TGTGCCAGCACCCTTATGAGCGGGAGTGTTTACGAGCAGTACTTC,CASTLMSGSVYEQYF
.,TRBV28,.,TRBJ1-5,TGTGCCAGCAGCCTCACCGGGGGGACGCCGTATCAGCCCCAGCATTTT,CASSLTGGTPYQPQHF
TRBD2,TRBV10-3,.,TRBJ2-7,TGTGCCATCACGGCGGGAGAGGGCTACGAGCAGTACTTC,CAITAGEGYEQYF
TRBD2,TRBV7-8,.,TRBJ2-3,TGTGCCAGCAGCCAAACTAGCGGGAGCACAGATACGCAGTATTTT,CASSQTSGSTDTQYF
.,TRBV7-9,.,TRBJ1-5,TGTGCCAGCAGCTTATGGGAGGGGCCCCAGCATTTT,CASSLWEGPQHF
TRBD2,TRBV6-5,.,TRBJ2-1,TGTGCCAGCACCCTGGCCGGGGCTAGCGGAGATGAGCAGTTCTTC,CASTLAGASGDEQFF
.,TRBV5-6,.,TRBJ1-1,TGTGCCAGCAGCCAAATACGGGACACTGAAGCTTTCTTT,CASSQIRDTEAFF
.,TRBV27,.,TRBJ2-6,TGTGCCAGCAGTTCCGCCGTATCTGGGGCCAACGTCCTGACTTTC,CASSSAVSGANVLTF
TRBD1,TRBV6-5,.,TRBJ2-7,TGTGCCAGCAGTTACGACGACAGGGCCTACGAGCAGTACTTC,CASSYDDRAYEQYF
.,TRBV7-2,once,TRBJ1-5,TGTGCCAGCAGCGGGTCGGGGAATCAGCCCCAGCATTTT,CASSGSGNQPQHF
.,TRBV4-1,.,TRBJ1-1,TGCGCCAGCAGCCAGGGGCGGCTAAACACTGAAGCTTTCTTT,CASSQGRLNTEAFF
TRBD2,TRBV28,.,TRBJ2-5,TGTGCCAGCAGCCGAGACGGGGGAGGGCCACTTCTAGGGACCCAGTACTTC,CASSRDGGGPLLGTQYF
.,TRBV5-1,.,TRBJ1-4,TGCGCCAGCAGCTTGGGCTCGGCAGCAACTAATGAAAAACTGTTTTTT,CASSLGSAATNEKLFF
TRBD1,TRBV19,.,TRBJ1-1,TGTGCCAGTAGTATAGACAGGACAGGCGGCACTGAAGCTTTCTTT,CASSIDRTGGTEAFF
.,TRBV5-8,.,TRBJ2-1,TGTGCCGCACAACGGGGGTTTGGGGGAGCCGTTGAGTACAATGAGCAGTTCTTC,CAAQRGFGGAVEYNEQFF
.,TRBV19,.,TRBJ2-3,TGTGCCAGTAGTATAGGAGGGGCTCCCCGTTATTTT,CASSIGGAPRYF